This T cell receptor (beta chain) was observed in a study of read filtering for tumor transcriptome and immune sequencing. The overall study: Mean patient age was roughly 66 years, range about 40 to 85; around 17 male, 12 to 15 female.

Trimming cost V 3 bases and J 5 bases, with 12 bases left between them. The CDR3 consists of 14 residues. The sample holds many counts of this clonotype. The library was built from around 380 ng RNA with molecular barcoded adaptors for alpha/delta and beta/gamma chains. One entry per CDR3 protein, called by TCRdb with MiXCR from the reads. Among 60,000 to 80,000 distinct CDR3 sequences, roughly 14% were seen once, and the ten largest hold about 44%. Sequencing input: a population of CD138-negative cells sorted from bone marrow. The chain employs TRBV12-3 or TRBV12-4 and TRBJ2-3, with D tentatively TRBD1 (5 bases). The TCR comes from a donor aged 40 or over with multiple myeloma. The CDR3 loop is CASSFWAGQDTQYF. In DNA, the CDR3 is TGTGCCAGCAGTTTTTGGGCAGGGCAAGATACGCAGTATTTT.